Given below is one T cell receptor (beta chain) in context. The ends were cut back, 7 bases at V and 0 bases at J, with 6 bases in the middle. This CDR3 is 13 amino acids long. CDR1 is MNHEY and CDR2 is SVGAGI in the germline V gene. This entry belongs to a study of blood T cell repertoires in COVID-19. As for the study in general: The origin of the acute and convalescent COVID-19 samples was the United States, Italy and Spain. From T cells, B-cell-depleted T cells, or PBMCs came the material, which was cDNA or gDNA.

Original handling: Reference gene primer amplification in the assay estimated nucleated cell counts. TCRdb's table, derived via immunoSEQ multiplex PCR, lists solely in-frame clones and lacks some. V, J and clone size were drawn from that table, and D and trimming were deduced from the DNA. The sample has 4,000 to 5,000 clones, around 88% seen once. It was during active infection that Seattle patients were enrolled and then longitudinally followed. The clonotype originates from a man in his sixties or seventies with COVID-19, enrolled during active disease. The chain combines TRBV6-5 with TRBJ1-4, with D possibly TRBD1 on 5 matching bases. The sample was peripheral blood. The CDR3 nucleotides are TGTGCCAGCACAGGGCCAACTAATGAAAAACTGTTTTTT. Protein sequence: CASTGPTNEKLFF.